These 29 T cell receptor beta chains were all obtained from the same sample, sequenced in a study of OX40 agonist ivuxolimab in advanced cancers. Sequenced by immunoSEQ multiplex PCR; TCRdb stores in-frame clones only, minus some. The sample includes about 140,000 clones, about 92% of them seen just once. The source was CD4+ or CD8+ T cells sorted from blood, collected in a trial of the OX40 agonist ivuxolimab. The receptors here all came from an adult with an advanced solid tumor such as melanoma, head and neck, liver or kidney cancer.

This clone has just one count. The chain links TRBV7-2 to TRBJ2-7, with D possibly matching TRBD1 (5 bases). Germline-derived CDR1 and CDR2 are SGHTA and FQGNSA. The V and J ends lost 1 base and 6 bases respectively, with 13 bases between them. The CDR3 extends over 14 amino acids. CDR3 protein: CASSLDRPSREQYF. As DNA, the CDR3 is TGTGCCAGCAGCTTAGACAGGCCCTCCCGCGAGCAGTACTTC.

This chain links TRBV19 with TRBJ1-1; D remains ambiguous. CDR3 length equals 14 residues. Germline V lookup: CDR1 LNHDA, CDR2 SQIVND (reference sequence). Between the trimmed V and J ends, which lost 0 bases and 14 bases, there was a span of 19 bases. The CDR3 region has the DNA TGTGCCAGTAGTATAGATCTCAACCTGGCCTTTGGCTTCTTT. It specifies CASSIDLNLAFGFF.

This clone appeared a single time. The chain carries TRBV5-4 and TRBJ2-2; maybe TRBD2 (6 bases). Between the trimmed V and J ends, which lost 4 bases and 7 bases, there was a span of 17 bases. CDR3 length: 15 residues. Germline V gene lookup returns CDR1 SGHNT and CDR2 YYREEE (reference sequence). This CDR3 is CASSRRGETSGELFF. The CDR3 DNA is TGTGCCAGCAGCCGTCGGGGTGAGACTAGCGGGGAGCTGTTTTTT.

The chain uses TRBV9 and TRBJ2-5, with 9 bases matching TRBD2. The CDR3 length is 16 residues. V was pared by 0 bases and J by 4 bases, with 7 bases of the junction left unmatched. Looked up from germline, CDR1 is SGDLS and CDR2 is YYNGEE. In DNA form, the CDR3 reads TGTGCCAGCAGCGTAGCTATTAGCGGGAGAATAGAGACCCAGTACTTC. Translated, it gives CASSVAISGRIETQYF. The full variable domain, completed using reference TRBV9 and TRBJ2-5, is DSGVTQTPKHLITATGQRVTLRCSPRSGDLSVYWYQQSLDQGLQFLIQYYNGEERAKGNILERFSAQQFPDLHSELNLSSLELGDSALYFCASSVAISGRIETQYFGPGTRLLVL.

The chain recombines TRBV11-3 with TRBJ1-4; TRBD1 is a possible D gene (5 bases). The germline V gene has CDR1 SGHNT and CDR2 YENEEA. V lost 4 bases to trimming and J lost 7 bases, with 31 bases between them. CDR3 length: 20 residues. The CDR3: CASSCPHPPRENGLGEKLFF. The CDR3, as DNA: TGTGCCAGCAGCTGCCCTCACCCCCCCAGGGAAAATGGTTTGGGTGAAAAACTGTTTTTT.

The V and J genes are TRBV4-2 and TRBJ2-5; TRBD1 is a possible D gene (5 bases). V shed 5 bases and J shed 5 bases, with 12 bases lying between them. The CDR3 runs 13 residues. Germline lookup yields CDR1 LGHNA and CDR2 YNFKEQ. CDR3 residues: CASSLGQEETQYF. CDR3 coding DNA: TGTGCCAGCAGCTTGGGGCAGGAGGAGACCCAGTACTTC.

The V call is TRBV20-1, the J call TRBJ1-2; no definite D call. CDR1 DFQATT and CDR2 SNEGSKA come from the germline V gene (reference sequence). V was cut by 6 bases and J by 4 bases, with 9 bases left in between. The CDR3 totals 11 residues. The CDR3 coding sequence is TGCAGTGCAGGGAGGAGCTATGGCTACACCTTC. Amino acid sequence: CSAGRSYGYTF.

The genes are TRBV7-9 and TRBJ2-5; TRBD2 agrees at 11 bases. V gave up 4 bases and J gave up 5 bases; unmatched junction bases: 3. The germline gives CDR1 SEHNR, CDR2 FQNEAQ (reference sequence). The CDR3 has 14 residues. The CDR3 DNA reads TGTGCCAGCAGCTCTAGCGGGGGGTCGGAGACCCAGTACTTC. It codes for CASSSSGGSETQYF.

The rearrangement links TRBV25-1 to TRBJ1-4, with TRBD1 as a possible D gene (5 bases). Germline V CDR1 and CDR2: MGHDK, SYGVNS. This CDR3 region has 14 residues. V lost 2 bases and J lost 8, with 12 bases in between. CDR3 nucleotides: TGTGCCAGCAGTGAAAGGGGCGGGAAAGAAAAACTGTTTTTT. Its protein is CASSERGGKEKLFF.

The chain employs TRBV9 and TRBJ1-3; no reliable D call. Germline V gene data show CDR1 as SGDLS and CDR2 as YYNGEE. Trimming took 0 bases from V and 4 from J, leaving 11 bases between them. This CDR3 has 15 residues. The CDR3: CASSVELAEGNTIYF. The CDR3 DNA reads TGTGCCAGCAGCGTAGAGCTGGCAGAAGGAAACACCATATATTTT.

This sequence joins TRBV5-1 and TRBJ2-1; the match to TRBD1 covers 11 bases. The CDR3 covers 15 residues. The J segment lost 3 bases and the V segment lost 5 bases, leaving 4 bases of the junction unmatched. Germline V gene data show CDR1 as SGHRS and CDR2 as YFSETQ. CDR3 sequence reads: CASRGGTGGYNEQFF. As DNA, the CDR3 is TGCGCCAGCAGAGGTGGGACAGGGGGCTACAATGAGCAGTTCTTC.

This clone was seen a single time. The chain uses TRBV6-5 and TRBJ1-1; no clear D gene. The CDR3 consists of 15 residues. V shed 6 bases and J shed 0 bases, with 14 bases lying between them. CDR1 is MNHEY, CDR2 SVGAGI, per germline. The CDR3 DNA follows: TGTGCCAGCAGCCCAAGTGGTCTGGTGAACACTGAAGCTTTCTTT. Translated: CASSPSGLVNTEAFF.

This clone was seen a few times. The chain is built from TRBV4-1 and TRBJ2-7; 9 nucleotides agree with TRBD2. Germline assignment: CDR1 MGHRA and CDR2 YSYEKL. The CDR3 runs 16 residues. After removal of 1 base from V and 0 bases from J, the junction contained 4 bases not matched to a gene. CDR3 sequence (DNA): TGCGCCAGCAGCCAAGCGGGGACTAGCACCTCCTACGAGCAGTACTTC. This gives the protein CASSQAGTSTSYEQYF.

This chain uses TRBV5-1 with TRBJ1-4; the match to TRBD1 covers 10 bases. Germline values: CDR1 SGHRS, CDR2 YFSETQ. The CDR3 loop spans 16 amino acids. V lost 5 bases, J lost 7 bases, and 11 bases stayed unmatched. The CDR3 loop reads CASSISARTGGEKLFF. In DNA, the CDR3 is TGCGCCAGCAGTATTTCGGCGAGGACAGGGGGTGAAAAACTGTTTTTT.

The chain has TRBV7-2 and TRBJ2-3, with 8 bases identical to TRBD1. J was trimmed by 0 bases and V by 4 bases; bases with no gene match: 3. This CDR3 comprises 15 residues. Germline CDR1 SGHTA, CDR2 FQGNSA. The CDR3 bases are TGTGCCAGCAGCTCCGGACAGGGAAGCACAGATACGCAGTATTTT. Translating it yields CASSSGQGSTDTQYF.

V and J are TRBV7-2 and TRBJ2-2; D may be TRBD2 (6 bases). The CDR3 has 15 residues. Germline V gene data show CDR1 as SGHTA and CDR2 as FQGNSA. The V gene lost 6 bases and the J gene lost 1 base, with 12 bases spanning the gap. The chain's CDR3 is CASRMGGKNTGELFF. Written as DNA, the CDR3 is TGTGCCAGCAGAATGGGGGGAAAGAACACCGGGGAGCTGTTTTTT.

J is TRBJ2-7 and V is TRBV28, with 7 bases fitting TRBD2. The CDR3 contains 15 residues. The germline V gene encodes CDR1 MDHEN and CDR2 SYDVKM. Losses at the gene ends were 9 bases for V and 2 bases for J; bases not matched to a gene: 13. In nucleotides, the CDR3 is TGTGCCAGTTCACTCTGGGGGACTACCGCCTACGAGCAGTACTTC. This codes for CASSLWGTTAYEQYF.

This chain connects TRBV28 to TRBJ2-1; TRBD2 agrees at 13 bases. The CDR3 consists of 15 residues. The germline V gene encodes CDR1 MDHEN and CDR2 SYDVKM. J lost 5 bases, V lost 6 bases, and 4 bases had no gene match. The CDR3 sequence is CASSPGLAGDNEQFF. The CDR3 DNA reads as TGTGCCAGCAGCCCCGGACTAGCGGGAGACAATGAGCAGTTCTTC.

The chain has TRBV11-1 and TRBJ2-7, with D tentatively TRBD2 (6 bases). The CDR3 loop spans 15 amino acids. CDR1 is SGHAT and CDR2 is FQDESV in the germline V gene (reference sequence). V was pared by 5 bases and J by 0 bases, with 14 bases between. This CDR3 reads CASSPGGSGSYEQYF. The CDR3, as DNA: TGTGCCAGCAGCCCTGGGGGGAGCGGCTCCTACGAGCAGTACTTC.

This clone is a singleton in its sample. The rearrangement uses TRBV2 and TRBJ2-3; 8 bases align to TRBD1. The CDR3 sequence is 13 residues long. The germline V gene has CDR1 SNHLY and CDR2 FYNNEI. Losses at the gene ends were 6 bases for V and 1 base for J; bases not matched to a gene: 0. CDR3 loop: CASRGQGTDTQYF. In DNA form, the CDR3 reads TGTGCCAGCAGGGGACAGGGCACAGATACGCAGTATTTT.

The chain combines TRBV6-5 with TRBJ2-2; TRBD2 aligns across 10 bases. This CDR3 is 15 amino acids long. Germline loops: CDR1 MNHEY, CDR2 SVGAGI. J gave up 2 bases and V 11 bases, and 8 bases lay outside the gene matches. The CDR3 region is CASASGGANTGELFF. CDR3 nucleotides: TGTGCCTCGGCTAGCGGGGGCGCTAACACCGGGGAGCTGTTTTTT.

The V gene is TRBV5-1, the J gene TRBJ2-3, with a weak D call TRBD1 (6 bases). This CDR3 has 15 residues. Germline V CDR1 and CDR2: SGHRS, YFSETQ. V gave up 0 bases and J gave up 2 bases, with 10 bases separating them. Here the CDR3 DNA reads TGCGCCAGCAGCTTGGATAGGGGGAACACAGATACGCAGTATTTT. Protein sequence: CASSLDRGNTDTQYF.

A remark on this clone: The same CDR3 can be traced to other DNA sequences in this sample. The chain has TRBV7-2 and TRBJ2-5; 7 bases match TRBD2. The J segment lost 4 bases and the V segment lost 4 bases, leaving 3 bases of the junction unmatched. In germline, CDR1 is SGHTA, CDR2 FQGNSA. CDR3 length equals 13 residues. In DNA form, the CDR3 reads TGTGCCAGCAGCTCCGGGGGGAGAGAGACCCAGTACTTC. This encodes CASSSGGRETQYF.

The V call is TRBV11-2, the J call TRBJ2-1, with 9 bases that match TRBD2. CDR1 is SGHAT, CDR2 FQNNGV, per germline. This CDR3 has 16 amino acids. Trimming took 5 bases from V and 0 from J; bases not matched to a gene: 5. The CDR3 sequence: CASSRISGSSYNEQFF. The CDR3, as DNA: TGTGCCAGCAGCCGGATTAGCGGGAGCTCCTACAATGAGCAGTTCTTC.

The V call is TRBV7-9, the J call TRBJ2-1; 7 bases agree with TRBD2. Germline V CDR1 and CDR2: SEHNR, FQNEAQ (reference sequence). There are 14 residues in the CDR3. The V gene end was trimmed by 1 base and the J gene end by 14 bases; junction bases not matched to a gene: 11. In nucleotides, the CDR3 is TGTGCCAGCAGCTTAGGACTATCGGGGGAGGGTAAGTTCTTC. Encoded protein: CASSLGLSGEGKFF.

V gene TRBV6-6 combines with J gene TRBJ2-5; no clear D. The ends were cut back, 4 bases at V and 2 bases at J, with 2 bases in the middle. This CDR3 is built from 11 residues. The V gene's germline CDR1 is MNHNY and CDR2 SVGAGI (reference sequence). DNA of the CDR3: TGTGCCAGCAGTTCACAAGAGACCCAGTACTTC. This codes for CASSSQETQYF.

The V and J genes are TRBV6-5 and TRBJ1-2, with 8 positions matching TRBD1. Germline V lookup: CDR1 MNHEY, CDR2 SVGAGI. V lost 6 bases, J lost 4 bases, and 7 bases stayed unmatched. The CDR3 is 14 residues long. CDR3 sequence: CASRGGQGGYGYTF. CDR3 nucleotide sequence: TGTGCCAGCAGGGGTGGACAGGGCGGCTATGGCTACACCTTC.

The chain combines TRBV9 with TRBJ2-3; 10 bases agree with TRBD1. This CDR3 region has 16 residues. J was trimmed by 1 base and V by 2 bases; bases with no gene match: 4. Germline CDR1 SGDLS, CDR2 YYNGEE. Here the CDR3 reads CASSVSDRGGTDTQYF. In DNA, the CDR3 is TGTGCCAGCAGCGTCTCGGACAGGGGGGGCACAGATACGCAGTATTTT.

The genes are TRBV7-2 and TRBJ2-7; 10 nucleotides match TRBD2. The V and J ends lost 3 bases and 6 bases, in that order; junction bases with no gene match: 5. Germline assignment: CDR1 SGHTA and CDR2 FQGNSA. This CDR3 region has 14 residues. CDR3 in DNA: TGTGCCAGCAGCTTGGGACTAGCGATCGGCGAGCAGTACTTC. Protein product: CASSLGLAIGEQYF.